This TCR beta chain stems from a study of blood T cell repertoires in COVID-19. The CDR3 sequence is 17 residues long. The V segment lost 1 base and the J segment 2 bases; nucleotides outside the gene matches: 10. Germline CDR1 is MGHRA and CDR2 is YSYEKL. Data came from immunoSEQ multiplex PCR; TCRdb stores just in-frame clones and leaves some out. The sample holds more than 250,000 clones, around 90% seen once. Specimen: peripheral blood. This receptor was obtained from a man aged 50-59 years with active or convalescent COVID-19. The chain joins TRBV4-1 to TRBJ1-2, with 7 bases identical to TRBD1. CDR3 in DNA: TGCGCCAGCAGCCAAGCCTCGGGACAGTCAGAAAACTATGGCTACACCTTC. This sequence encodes CASSQASGQSENYGYTF.